This TCR beta chain came from a study of blood T cell repertoires in COVID-19. In the study overall: PBMCs, B-cell-depleted T cells, or T cells were the source of the cDNA or gDNA that made up the material.

Clones were sequenced by immunoSEQ multiplex PCR, and TCRdb holds only the in-frame ones, with some missing. The table includes 250,000 to 300,000 clones, 75% to 90% detected once. J was trimmed by 7 bases and V by 5 bases; bases with no gene match: 5. The germline gives CDR1 LNHDA, CDR2 SQIVND (reference sequence). The CDR3 is made up of 14 amino acids. The specimen sequenced was peripheral blood. V gene TRBV19 combines with J gene TRBJ1-1; 12 nucleotides match TRBD1. The receptor's source is a man aged 55-75 years who had recovered from COVID-19. This chain's CDR3 is CASSSGTGGLEAFF. The CDR3, as DNA: TGTGCCAGTAGTTCCGGGACAGGGGGCCTTGAAGCTTTCTTT.